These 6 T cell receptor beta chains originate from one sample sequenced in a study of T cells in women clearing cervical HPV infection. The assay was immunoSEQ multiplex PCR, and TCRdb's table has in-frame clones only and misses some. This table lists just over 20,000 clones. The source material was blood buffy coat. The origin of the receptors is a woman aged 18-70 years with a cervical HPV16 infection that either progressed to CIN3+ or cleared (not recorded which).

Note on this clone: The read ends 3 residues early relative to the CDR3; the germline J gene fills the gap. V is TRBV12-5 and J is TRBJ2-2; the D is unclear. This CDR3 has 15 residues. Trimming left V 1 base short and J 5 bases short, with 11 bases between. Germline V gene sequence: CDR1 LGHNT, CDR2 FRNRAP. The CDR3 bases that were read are TGTGCTAGTGGTTTGGGAACAGAGACAACCGGGGAG. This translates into CASGLGTETTGE. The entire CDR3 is CASGLGTETTGELFF.

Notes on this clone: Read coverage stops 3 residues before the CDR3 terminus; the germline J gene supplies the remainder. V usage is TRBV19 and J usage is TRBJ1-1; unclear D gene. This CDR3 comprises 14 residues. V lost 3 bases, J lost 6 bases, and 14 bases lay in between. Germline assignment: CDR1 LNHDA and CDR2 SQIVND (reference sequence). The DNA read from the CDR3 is TGTGCCAGTAGTATTTTGGGCCTATTGCCTGAA. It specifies CASSILGLLPE. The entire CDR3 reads CASSILGLLPEAFF. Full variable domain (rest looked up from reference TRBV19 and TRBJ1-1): DGGITQSPKYLFRKEGQNVTLSCEQNLNHDAMYWYRQDPGQGLRLIYYSQIVNDFQKGDIAEGYSVSREKKESFPLTVTSAQKNPTAFYLCASSILGLLPEAFFGQGTRLTVV.

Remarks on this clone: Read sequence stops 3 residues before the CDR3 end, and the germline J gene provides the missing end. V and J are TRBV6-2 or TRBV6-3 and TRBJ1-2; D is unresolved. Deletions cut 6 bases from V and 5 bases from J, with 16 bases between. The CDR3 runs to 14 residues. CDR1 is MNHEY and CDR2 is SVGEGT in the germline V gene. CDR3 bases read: TGTGCCAGCAGCCTAACAGAGCCCGTATATGGC. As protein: CASSLTEPVYG. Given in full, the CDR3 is CASSLTEPVYGYTF.

The sequenced part of the CDR3 DNA is TGCAGTGCTAGGGACTCCCTATCCTACAATGAG. This codes for CSARDSLSYNE. The whole CDR3 sequence reads CSARDSLSYNEQFF. The V gene is TRBV20-1, the J gene TRBJ2-1, with D perhaps TRBD2 (5 bases). The missing CDR3 end, 3 residues past where the read stops, is filled in from the germline J gene. The CDR3 extends over 14 amino acids. The V and J ends lost 3 bases and 1 base respectively, with 10 bases between them. Per germline, CDR1 DFQATT and CDR2 SNEGSKA (reference sequence).

The CDR3 protein is CASSLASATNEKLFF. The sequenced CDR3 bases are TGTGCCAGCAGCTTAGCTTCAGCAACTAATGAAAAG. This chain joins TRBV7-9 and TRBJ2-2; D remains unclear. The read falls 3 residues short of the CDR3 end, and the missing part is taken from the germline J gene. Germline assignment: CDR1 SEHNR and CDR2 FQNEAQ (reference sequence). The CDR3 covers 15 residues.

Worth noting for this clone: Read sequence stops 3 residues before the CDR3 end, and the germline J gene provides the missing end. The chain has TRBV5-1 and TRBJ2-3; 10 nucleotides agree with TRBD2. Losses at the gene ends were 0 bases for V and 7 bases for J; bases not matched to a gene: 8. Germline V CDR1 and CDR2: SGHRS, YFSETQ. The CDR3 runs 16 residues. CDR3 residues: CASSLESSGGLNTQYF. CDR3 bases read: TGCGCCAGCAGCTTGGAGTCTAGCGGGGGATTGAATACG. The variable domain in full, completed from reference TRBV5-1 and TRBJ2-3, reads KAGVTQTPRYLIKTRGQQVTLSCSPISGHRSVSWYQQTPGQGLQFLFEYFSETQRNKGNFPGRFSGRQFSNSRSEMNVSTLELGDSALYLCASSLESSGGLNTQYFGPGTRLTVL.